This T cell receptor (beta chain) comes out of a study of OX40 agonist ivuxolimab in advanced cancers. In the study overall: Cohort: approximately 83% men, mean age approximately 66, aged roughly 23 to 90.

J lost 5 bases, V lost 2 bases, and 5 bases had no gene match. The CDR3 runs to 15 residues. From germline, CDR1 is MNHEY and CDR2 SVGAGI. Autoimmune disease history or systemic immunosuppression meant exclusion. Sequenced by immunoSEQ multiplex PCR; TCRdb stores in-frame clones only, minus some. The table lists 150,000 to 180,000 clones, 85% to 95% of them singletons. The chain links TRBV6-5 to TRBJ1-3, with 8 positions matching TRBD1. Sequencing used CD4+ or CD8+ T cells sorted from blood, obtained in a trial of the OX40 agonist ivuxolimab. The sequence derives from an adult with an advanced solid tumor such as melanoma, head and neck, liver or kidney cancer. CDR3 nucleotide sequence: TGTGCCAGCAGTTACGGACAGGGATCAAGAAACACCATATATTTT. Translating it yields CASSYGQGSRNTIYF.